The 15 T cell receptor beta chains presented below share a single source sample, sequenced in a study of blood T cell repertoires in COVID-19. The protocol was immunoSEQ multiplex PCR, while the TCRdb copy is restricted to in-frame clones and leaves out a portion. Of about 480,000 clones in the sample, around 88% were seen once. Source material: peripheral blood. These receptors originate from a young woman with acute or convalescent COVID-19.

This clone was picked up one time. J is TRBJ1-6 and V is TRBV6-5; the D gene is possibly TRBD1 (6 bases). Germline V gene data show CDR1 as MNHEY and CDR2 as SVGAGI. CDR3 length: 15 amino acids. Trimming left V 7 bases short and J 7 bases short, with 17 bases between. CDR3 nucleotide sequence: TGTGCCAGCATCTCGCAGGGGCTCGGAAATTCACCCCTCCACTTT. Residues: CASISQGLGNSPLHF.

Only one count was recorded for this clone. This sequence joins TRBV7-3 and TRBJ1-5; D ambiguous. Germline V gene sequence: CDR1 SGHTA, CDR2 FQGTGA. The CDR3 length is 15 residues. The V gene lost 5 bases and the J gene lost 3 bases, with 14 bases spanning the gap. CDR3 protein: CASSLPGRPNQPQHF. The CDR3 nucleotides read TGTGCCAGCAGCCTACCGGGAAGGCCCAATCAGCCCCAGCATTTT. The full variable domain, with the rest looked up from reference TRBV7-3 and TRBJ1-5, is GAGVSQTPSNKVTEKGKYVELRCDPISGHTALYWYRQSLGQGPEFLIYFQGTGAADDSGLPNDRFFAVRPEGSVSTLKIQRTERGDSAVYLCASSLPGRPNQPQHFGDGTRLSIL.

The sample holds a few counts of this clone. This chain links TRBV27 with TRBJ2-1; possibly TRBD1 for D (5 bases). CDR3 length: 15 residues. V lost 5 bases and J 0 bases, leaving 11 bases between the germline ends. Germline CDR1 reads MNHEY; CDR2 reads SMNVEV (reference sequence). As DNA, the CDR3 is TGTGCCAGCAGTCCGAAGGGGCTCTCCTACAATGAGCAGTTCTTC. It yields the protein CASSPKGLSYNEQFF.

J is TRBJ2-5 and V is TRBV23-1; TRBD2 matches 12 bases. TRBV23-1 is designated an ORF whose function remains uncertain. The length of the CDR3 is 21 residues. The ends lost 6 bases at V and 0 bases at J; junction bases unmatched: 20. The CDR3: CASSLHGLAGIPDWYQETQYF. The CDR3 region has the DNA TGCGCCAGCAGCCTACACGGACTAGCGGGGATACCAGACTGGTACCAAGAGACCCAGTACTTC.

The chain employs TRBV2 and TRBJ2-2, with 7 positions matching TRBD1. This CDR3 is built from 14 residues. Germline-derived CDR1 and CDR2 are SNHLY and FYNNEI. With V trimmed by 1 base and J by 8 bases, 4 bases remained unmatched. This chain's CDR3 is CASSEEGAGGELFF. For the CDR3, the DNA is TGTGCCAGCAGTGAAGAGGGGGCGGGTGGGGAGCTGTTTTTT.

DNA for the CDR3: TGTGCCAGCAGTTTATCGAGGGGACGACAGGGAAGTCGGGATACGCAGTATTTT. Its protein product is CASSLSRGRQGSRDTQYF. The genes are TRBV27 and TRBJ2-3; 7 bases agree with TRBD1. This CDR3 spans 18 amino acids. With V trimmed by 0 bases and J by 6 bases, 15 bases remained unmatched. CDR1 is MNHEY and CDR2 is SMNVEV in the germline V gene (reference sequence).

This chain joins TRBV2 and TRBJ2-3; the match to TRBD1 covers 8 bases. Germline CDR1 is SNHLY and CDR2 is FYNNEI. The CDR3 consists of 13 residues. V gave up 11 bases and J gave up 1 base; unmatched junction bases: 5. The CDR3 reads CAGSGGRTDTQYF. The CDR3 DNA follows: TGTGCCGGTTCAGGGGGCCGCACAGATACGCAGTATTTT.

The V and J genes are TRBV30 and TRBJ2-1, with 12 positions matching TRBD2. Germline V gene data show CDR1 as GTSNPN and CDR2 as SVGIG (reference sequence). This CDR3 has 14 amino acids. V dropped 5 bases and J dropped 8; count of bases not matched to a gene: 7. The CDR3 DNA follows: TGTGCCTGGGCAAAGGGACTAGCGGGCTATGAGCAGTTCTTC. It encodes CAWAKGLAGYEQFF.

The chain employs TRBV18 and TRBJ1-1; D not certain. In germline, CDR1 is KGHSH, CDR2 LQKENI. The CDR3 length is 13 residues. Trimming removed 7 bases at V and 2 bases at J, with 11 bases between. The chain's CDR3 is CASWQFHNTEAFF. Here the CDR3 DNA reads TGTGCCAGCTGGCAGTTTCACAACACTGAAGCTTTCTTT.

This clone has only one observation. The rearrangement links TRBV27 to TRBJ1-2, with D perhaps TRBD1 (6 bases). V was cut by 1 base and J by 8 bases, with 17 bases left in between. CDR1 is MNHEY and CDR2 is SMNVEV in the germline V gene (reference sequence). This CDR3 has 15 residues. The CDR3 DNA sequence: TGTGCCAGCAGTTTATATGGGGGACACAGGGAAGGCTACACCTTC. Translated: CASSLYGGHREGYTF.

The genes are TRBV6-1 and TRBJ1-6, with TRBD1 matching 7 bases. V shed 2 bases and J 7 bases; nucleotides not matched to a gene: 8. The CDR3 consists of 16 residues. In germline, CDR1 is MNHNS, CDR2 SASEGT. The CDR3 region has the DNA TGTGCCAGCAGTGAATTGAGGGGGCCCCGGAATTCACCCCTCCACTTT. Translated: CASSELRGPRNSPLHF.

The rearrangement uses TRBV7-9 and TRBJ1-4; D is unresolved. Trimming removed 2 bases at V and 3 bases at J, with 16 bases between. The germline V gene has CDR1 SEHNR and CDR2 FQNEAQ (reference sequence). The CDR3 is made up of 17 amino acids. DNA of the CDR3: TGTGCCAGCAGCTTAACGGTATCCGATGGTCCTAATGAAAAACTGTTTTTT. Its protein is CASSLTVSDGPNEKLFF.

This CDR3 reads CASRGGAAGYTF. The DNA of the CDR3 is TGTGCCAGCAGGGGGGGGGCCGCTGGCTACACCTTC. The chain combines TRBV2 with TRBJ1-2; D is possibly TRBD1 (6 bases). The CDR3 runs 12 residues. The V gene lost 6 bases and the J gene lost 7 bases, with 12 bases spanning the gap. Germline loops: CDR1 SNHLY, CDR2 FYNNEI.

CDR3 nucleotides: TGTGCCAGCAGTTACCCAGGGGGCAGGAACACTGAAGCTTTCTTT. This gives the protein CASSYPGGRNTEAFF. V is TRBV6-2 or TRBV6-3 and J is TRBJ1-1; 8 bases align to TRBD1. The CDR3 covers 15 residues. V trimming: 2 bases; J trimming: 1 base; junction bases outside the gene matches: 3. Germline-derived CDR1 and CDR2 are MNHEY and SVGEGT.

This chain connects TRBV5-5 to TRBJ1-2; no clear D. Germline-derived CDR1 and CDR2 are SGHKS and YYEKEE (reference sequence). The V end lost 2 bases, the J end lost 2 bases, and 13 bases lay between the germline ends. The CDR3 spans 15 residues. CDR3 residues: CASSLEGSGNYGYTF. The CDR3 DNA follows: TGTGCCAGCAGCTTAGAGGGTTCGGGGAACTATGGCTACACCTTC.